These 31 T cell receptor beta chains originate from one sample sequenced in a study of cytomegalovirus exposure and HLA in healthy donors. The PCR had 60 Vbeta and 13 Jbeta primers. Here immunoSEQ multiplex PCR was the method, and the copy in TCRdb shows in-frame clones only, minus some. The data show about 200,000 clones, around 82% seen once. Sequenced input: PBMCs. The receptors originated from a man in his late teens or twenties in good health and CMV-seronegative.

V is TRBV27 and J is TRBJ1-1; D is unresolved. Germline lookup yields CDR1 MNHEY and CDR2 SMNVEV (reference sequence). CDR3 length: 12 amino acids. The ends were cut back, 7 bases at V and 1 base at J, with 7 bases in the middle. The chain's CDR3 is CASISTNTEAFF. CDR3 DNA: TGTGCCAGCATTTCTACGAACACTGAAGCTTTCTTT.

This clone was seen a few times. This chain links TRBV6-6 with TRBJ1-1; D might be TRBD1 (5 bases). The CDR3 has 13 amino acids. Trimming removed 7 bases from V and 1 base from J, with 10 bases in between. CDR1 and CDR2 from the germline V gene are MNHNY and SVGAGI (reference sequence). The CDR3 reads CASIFDRNTEAFF. For the CDR3, the DNA is TGTGCCAGCATTTTTGACAGGAACACTGAAGCTTTCTTT.

The chain has TRBV5-1 and TRBJ2-7; TRBD2 is a possible D gene (6 bases). The CDR3 consists of 16 residues. V lost 5 bases and J 5 bases, leaving 23 bases between the germline ends. The germline V gene encodes CDR1 SGHRS and CDR2 YFSETQ. CDR3 in amino acids: CASRLWVWAGRNEQYF. The CDR3 region has the DNA TGCGCCAGCAGGTTGTGGGTCTGGGCGGGACGGAACGAGCAGTACTTC.

The gene calls are TRBV7-9 and TRBJ1-2, with D possibly TRBD1 on 6 matching bases. The V end lost 5 bases, the J end lost 4 bases, and 14 bases lay between the germline ends. Germline lookup yields CDR1 SEHNR and CDR2 FQNEAQ (reference sequence). The CDR3 extends over 14 amino acids. The CDR3 loop reads CASSPGLGGYGYTF. Written as DNA, the CDR3 is TGTGCCAGCAGCCCAGGCTTAGGGGGCTATGGCTACACCTTC. The full variable domain, in which reference TRBV7-9 and TRBJ1-2 provide the parts outside the CDR3, is DTGVSQNPRHKITKRGQNVTFRCDPISEHNRLYWYRQTLGQGPEFLTYFQNEAQLEKSRLLSDRFSAERPKGSFSTLEIQRTEQGDSAMYLCASSPGLGGYGYTFGSGTRLTVV.

This chain joins TRBV11-2 and TRBJ1-2, with TRBD1 matching 7 bases. Germline loops: CDR1 SGHAT, CDR2 FQNNGV. CDR3 size: 14 residues. The V and J ends lost 4 bases and 4 bases, in that order; junction bases with no gene match: 6. The CDR3 coding sequence is TGTGCCAGCAGCTCCCGACAGGGTGTCTATGGCTACACCTTC. Protein product: CASSSRQGVYGYTF.

This clone was detected a few times. The genes are TRBV5-6 and TRBJ2-7, with D possibly TRBD2 on 6 matching bases. The CDR3 runs 16 residues. The ends were cut back, 4 bases at V and 2 bases at J, with 19 bases in the middle. From germline, CDR1 is SGHDT and CDR2 YYEEEE. The CDR3 spells CASSGGTGYGPYEQYF. The CDR3 coding sequence is TGTGCCAGCAGCGGCGGGACGGGGTATGGGCCCTACGAGCAGTACTTC.

Note on this clone: The germline gene is not matched at one end of the junction; a read error may be the cause. The rearrangement uses TRBV7-7 and TRBJ2-5; 9 nucleotides line up with TRBD2. CDR1 is SSHAT, CDR2 FNYEAQ, per germline (reference sequence). The CDR3 sequence is 14 residues long. CDR3 DNA sequence: TGTGCTAGCAGCTTCACTAGCGGGCAAGAGACCCAGTACTTC. Translated: CASSFTSGQETQYF.

The rearrangement joins TRBV4-3 to TRBJ2-1; 7 positions match TRBD2. V was clipped by 1 base and J by 8 bases; unmatched bases: 11. Germline V gives CDR1 LGHNA, CDR2 YSLEER. The CDR3 is made up of 16 amino acids. The DNA for the CDR3 is TGCGCCAGCAGCCAAGTTACCGGACTAGTCGGCGATGAGCAGTTCTTC. This codes for CASSQVTGLVGDEQFF.

This clone was found a few times. This chain uses TRBV11-2 with TRBJ2-1; D may be TRBD1 (6 bases). The V end was cut by 1 base, the J end by 2 bases, with 18 bases between. Germline V gene sequence: CDR1 SGHAT, CDR2 FQNNGV. This CDR3 spans 18 amino acids. The CDR3 nucleotides read TGTGCCAGCAGCTTAGTTCCTCCGGGGACATTTACCTACAATGAGCAGTTCTTC. This codes for CASSLVPPGTFTYNEQFF.

The chain links TRBV5-4 to TRBJ1-6, with TRBD1 matching 8 bases. This CDR3 is 16 amino acids long. Trimming at V came to 3 bases and at J to 10 bases, leaving 12 bases not matched to a gene. CDR1 is SGHNT, CDR2 YYREEE, per germline (reference sequence). CDR3 in amino acids: CASSSGQERKGSPLHF. CDR3 nucleotide sequence: TGTGCCAGCAGCTCGGGACAGGAGCGAAAAGGATCACCCCTCCACTTT.

This chain uses TRBV9 with TRBJ2-3, with TRBD1 identical over 7 bases. The CDR3 is made up of 15 amino acids. The V and J ends lost 3 bases and 3 bases, in that order; junction bases with no gene match: 7. Looked up from germline, CDR1 is SGDLS and CDR2 is YYNGEE. The CDR3 here is CASSGRQGETDTQYF. Written as DNA, the CDR3 is TGTGCCAGCAGCGGACGACAGGGTGAGACAGATACGCAGTATTTT. Variable domain in full (rest from reference TRBV9 and TRBJ2-3): DSGVTQTPKHLITATGQRVTLRCSPRSGDLSVYWYQQSLDQGLQFLIQYYNGEERAKGNILERFSAQQFPDLHSELNLSSLELGDSALYFCASSGRQGETDTQYFGPGTRLTVL.

This clone was observed a handful of times. This chain joins TRBV18 and TRBJ1-1; tentative D call: TRBD1 (6 bases). In germline, CDR1 is KGHSH, CDR2 LQKENI. Trimming cost V 5 bases and J 3 bases, with 16 bases left between them. The CDR3 is made up of 15 amino acids. CDR3 sequence reads: CASSSTGFRDTEAFF. CDR3 nucleotide sequence: TGTGCCAGCTCATCCACAGGGTTTCGCGACACTGAAGCTTTCTTT.

The V and J genes are TRBV5-4 and TRBJ2-1; 7 nucleotides agree with TRBD1. The germline V gene has CDR1 SGHNT and CDR2 YYREEE (reference sequence). The junction had 2 bases not matched to a gene; V was cut back by 4 bases and J by 1 base. This CDR3 contains 14 residues. The CDR3 coding sequence is TGTGCCAGCAGCCCGGGACAGTCCTACAATGAGCAGTTCTTC. It encodes CASSPGQSYNEQFF.

The chain combines TRBV28 with TRBJ2-5, with 12 nucleotides matching TRBD2. Looked up from germline, CDR1 is MDHEN and CDR2 is SYDVKM. V shed 4 bases and J 3 bases; nucleotides not matched to a gene: 3. The CDR3 sequence is 15 residues long. The CDR3 is CASSSRTSGKETQYF. CDR3 nucleotides: TGTGCCAGCAGTTCCAGGACTAGCGGGAAAGAGACCCAGTACTTC.

The chain combines TRBV4-2 with TRBJ2-3, with a weak D call TRBD2 (6 bases). V was pared by 5 bases and J by 6 bases, with 15 bases between. Germline CDR1 and CDR2: LGHNA and YNFKEQ. The CDR3 consists of 14 residues. The CDR3 bases are TGTGCCAGCAGCGCACACCGGGACTTTGATACGCAGTATTTT. It codes for CASSAHRDFDTQYF.

J is TRBJ1-2 and V is TRBV6-5; the D gene is possibly TRBD1 (5 bases). The CDR3 length is 15 residues. Germline CDR1 reads MNHEY; CDR2 reads SVGAGI. V lost 0 bases, J lost 8 bases, and 16 bases lay in between. CDR3 nucleotides: TGTGCCAGCAGTTACTCGGTAATAGGAGGGACGGGCTACACCTTC. As protein: CASSYSVIGGTGYTF.

The rearrangement uses TRBV6-1 and TRBJ2-1, with D maybe TRBD2 (5 bases). The germline V gene encodes CDR1 MNHNS and CDR2 SASEGT. V dropped 2 bases and J dropped 10 bases, with 21 bases sitting between them. This CDR3 contains 16 residues. CDR3 DNA sequence: TGTGCCAGCAGTGAAAGCGGTGGGTTGGGTGGCGGGGAGCAGTTCTTC. It codes for CASSESGGLGGGEQFF.

On this clone itself: This specimen includes other DNA sequences encoding the same CDR3. This CDR3 is CASSLDSTGELFF. The CDR3 DNA is TGTGCCAGCAGCTTGGACAGCACCGGGGAGCTGTTTTTT. The chain joins TRBV5-4 to TRBJ2-2; D call uncertain. Deletions cut 0 bases from V and 4 bases from J, with 4 bases between. The germline V gene has CDR1 SGHNT and CDR2 YYREEE (reference sequence). The CDR3 has 13 amino acids.

V gene TRBV19 combines with J gene TRBJ2-7, with TRBD1 as a possible D gene (6 bases). Per the germline V gene, CDR1 is LNHDA and CDR2 is SQIVND (reference sequence). The CDR3 is 14 amino acids. Trimming shortened V by 1 base and J by 3 bases, and 10 bases separated the two germline ends. The CDR3 loop is CASSIAGDGYEQYF. Here the CDR3 DNA reads TGTGCCAGTAGTATAGCAGGGGACGGCTACGAGCAGTACTTC. The full variable domain, its missing parts supplied by reference TRBV19 and TRBJ2-7, is DGGITQSPKYLFRKEGQNVTLSCEQNLNHDAMYWYRQDPGQGLRLIYYSQIVNDFQKGDIAEGYSVSREKKESFPLTVTSAQKNPTAFYLCASSIAGDGYEQYFGPGTRLTVT.

The rearrangement links TRBV7-3 to TRBJ1-3; 9 nucleotides align to TRBD1. V dropped 6 bases and J dropped 4; count of bases not matched to a gene: 4. Looked up from germline, CDR1 is SGHTA and CDR2 is FQGTGA. The CDR3 extends over 14 amino acids. The CDR3 sequence: CASSQTGGGNTIYF. The DNA of the CDR3 is TGTGCCAGCAGTCAAACAGGGGGCGGAAACACCATATATTTT.

This clone was counted once. The V call is TRBV5-1, the J call TRBJ2-1; 11 nucleotides match TRBD2. The V segment lost 0 bases and the J segment 4 bases; nucleotides outside the gene matches: 0. CDR3 length: 15 residues. Germline V lookup: CDR1 SGHRS, CDR2 YFSETQ. CDR3 residues: CASSLASGRYNEQFF. Here the CDR3 DNA reads TGCGCCAGCAGCTTGGCTAGCGGGAGGTACAATGAGCAGTTCTTC.

The chain combines TRBV18 with TRBJ2-7; 7 bases align to TRBD2. The V segment lost 4 bases and the J segment 5 bases; nucleotides outside the gene matches: 8. CDR1 is KGHSH and CDR2 is LQKENI in the germline V gene. This CDR3 is 14 amino acids long. The chain's CDR3 is CASSRSGRVNEQYF. As DNA, the CDR3 is TGTGCCAGCTCACGTAGTGGGAGGGTTAACGAGCAGTACTTC.

The chain couples TRBV9 to TRBJ1-2; unclear D gene. CDR1 is SGDLS, CDR2 YYNGEE, per germline. The CDR3 runs 14 residues. V was cut by 0 bases and J by 4 bases, with 10 bases left in between. The DNA of the CDR3 is TGTGCCAGCAGCGTAGATCTGGAGTTCTATGGCTACACCTTC. Protein: CASSVDLEFYGYTF.

The chain carries TRBV18 and TRBJ2-5; no clear D. Germline CDR1 and CDR2: KGHSH and LQKENI. V lost 3 bases and J lost 4, with 6 bases in between. The CDR3 has 12 amino acids. CDR3 sequence (DNA): TGTGCCAGCTCACCTTTCTTAGAGACCCAGTACTTC. It encodes CASSPFLETQYF.

In DNA, the CDR3 is TGTGCCATCAGTGAATTAGCGCTCGGCAATGAGCAGTTCTTC. This codes for CAISELALGNEQFF. V usage is TRBV10-3 and J usage is TRBJ2-1; TRBD2 is a possible D gene (5 bases). The CDR3 extends over 14 amino acids. The V gene's germline CDR1 is ENHRY and CDR2 SYGVKD. V gave up 3 bases and J gave up 6 bases, with 12 bases separating them.

A word on this clone: The junction shows a germline mismatch at one end, possibly a read error. The chain employs TRBV7-9 and TRBJ2-7, with 10 positions matching TRBD2. The germline V gene has CDR1 SEHNR and CDR2 FQNEAQ (reference sequence). The length of the CDR3 is 14 residues. The CDR3, as DNA: TGTGCCAGCAGCATAGCGGGAGGAAGGTACGAGCAGTACTTC. Translating it yields CASSIAGGRYEQYF.

The CDR3 here is CASSLTGLVNEQYF. CDR3 DNA: TGTGCCAGCAGTTTAACAGGGCTAGTCAACGAGCAGTACTTC. The chain is built from TRBV27 and TRBJ2-7; a weak D match, TRBD1 (6 bases). Germline values: CDR1 MNHEY, CDR2 SMNVEV (reference sequence). This CDR3 spans 14 amino acids. Trimming shortened V by 2 bases and J by 5 bases, and 13 bases separated the two germline ends.

This chain links TRBV27 with TRBJ2-1; 7 bases are shared with TRBD1. The germline CDR1 and CDR2 sequences are MNHEY and SMNVEV (reference sequence). With V trimmed by 5 bases and J by 11 bases, 12 bases remained unmatched. The CDR3 contains 14 residues. The CDR3 DNA reads TGTGCCAGCAGTACAGGGTTGGGACAGAAACAGCAGTTCTTC. Encoded protein: CASSTGLGQKQQFF.

The V call is TRBV7-9, the J call TRBJ1-4; no reliable D call. Germline V gives CDR1 SEHNR, CDR2 FQNEAQ (reference sequence). CDR3 length equals 15 residues. The V gene lost 1 base and the J gene lost 6 bases, with 12 bases spanning the gap. CDR3 sequence reads: CASSLGTHPDEKLFF. CDR3 coding DNA: TGTGCCAGCAGCTTAGGGACTCACCCGGATGAAAAACTGTTTTTT.

The V gene is TRBV29-1, the J gene TRBJ1-1, with no clear D. The CDR3 totals 12 residues. The germline V and J ends were trimmed by 7 bases and 0 bases, with 9 bases remaining between them. Germline V CDR1 and CDR2: SQVTM, ANQGSEA. The CDR3 region is CSGLAVNTEAFF. CDR3 DNA: TGCAGCGGGTTGGCAGTGAACACTGAAGCTTTCTTT.

J is TRBJ2-5 and V is TRBV5-4, with a possible D match to TRBD2 (5 bases). Looked up from germline, CDR1 is SGHNT and CDR2 is YYREEE (reference sequence). Trimming left V 3 bases short and J 4 bases short, with 13 bases between. This CDR3 contains 14 residues. The CDR3 bases are TGTGCCAGCAGCTCTGCACGGGGAGCAGAGACCCAGTACTTC. Encoded protein: CASSSARGAETQYF.